This T cell receptor (beta chain) appears in the sequencing data of a study of beta chain features in type 1 diabetes. Study background: Summed over all samples, the examined sorted cells came to 90 million to 120 million. Study-wide findings and caveats: All four CD4+ subsets from Type 1 diabetes patients carried moderately but significantly shorter TCRB CDR3s. For patients, the naive, central memory and Treg TCRB repertoires appeared more alike than for healthy donors.

The V gene's germline CDR1 is KGHSH and CDR2 LQKENI. CDR3 size: 13 residues. Deletions cut 4 bases from V and 2 bases from J, with 8 bases between. The sample holds a few counts of this clone. Its specificity is unknown. The sample carries other DNA sequences with the same CDR3. Expressed TCRB transcripts were sequenced, since all the RNA that had been isolated was reverse transcribed. About 3.57 million reads per sample were averaged for naive, central memory and regulatory samples. Clones were read by immunoSEQ multiplex PCR, and TCRdb kept only the in-frame ones, dropping some. The table includes about 350,000 clones, around a fifth detected once.

This TCR was recovered from a woman aged 18-29 years in good health. This rearrangement joins TRBV18 to TRBJ1-1; D is possibly TRBD1 (5 bases). The sample comprised naive CD4+ T cells from blood. The CDR3 loop reads CASSQDSNTEAFF. CDR3 nucleotides: TGTGCCAGCTCACAAGACAGCAACACTGAAGCTTTCTTT.